The text below deals with one TCR beta chain. As yet, its antigen is unknown. This sample was included in a study of radiotherapy plus CTLA-4 blockade in lung cancer. Background on the study: Disease control was seen in 31% of patients, objective responses in approximately 19%.

Study outcomes and limitations: TCR clones of tumor origin grew in blood after radiotherapy plus ipilimumab.

It was focal radiation plus CTLA-4 blockade with ipilimumab that patients with chemo-refractory metastatic non-small-cell lung cancer received. The V and J ends lost 7 bases and 1 base respectively, with 17 bases between them. The CDR3 extends over 15 amino acids. The germline V gene has CDR1 LNHDA and CDR2 SQIVND (reference sequence). Clones were read by immunoSEQ multiplex PCR, and TCRdb kept only the in-frame ones, dropping some. The sample lists fewer than 90,000 clones, roughly four fifths seen once, with 0.75% to 1% in the top ten. The origin of this receptor is a human donor with non-small cell lung cancer who had stable disease on radiotherapy plus ipilimumab. The chain links TRBV19 to TRBJ2-7; the D gene is possibly TRBD2 (5 bases). The sequenced sample was peripheral blood, obtained from a patient treated with radiotherapy plus ipilimumab. CDR3 in DNA: TGTGCCAGTACCCCCCGGCGGGCGTTTTCCTACGAGCAGTACTTC. Its protein product is CASTPRRAFSYEQYF.